The next 11 T cell receptor beta chains were all read from a single sample in a study of post-analysis software for immune sequencing data. Unique molecular identifiers were present in the TCR beta cDNA libraries. TCRdb independently ran MiXCR on the PCR reads; one entry per CDR3 protein. This sample has roughly 540,000 distinct CDR3 sequences, with less than 40% found just once. Their cognate antigens are unknown. Regarding the study as a whole: Comparison of patients with controls showed five TRBV segments more frequent in patients, TRBV5-6, TRBV5-1 and TRBV20-1 among them.

Sequenced: blood. The receptor set was obtained from a girl aged 2 to 17 with multiple sclerosis.

The chain has TRBV19 and TRBJ2-3; TRBD2 is a possible D gene (6 bases). The CDR3 covers 14 residues. Trimming took off 5 bases at V and 3 bases at J, with 12 bases between the two ends. CDR1 and CDR2 (germline): LNHDA, SQIVND (reference sequence). The CDR3 sequence: CASSPGLVTDTQYF. Here the CDR3 DNA reads TGTGCCAGTAGTCCGGGACTTGTAACAGATACGCAGTATTTT.

The CDR3 nucleotides read TGTGCCAGCAGTCTAGGGACTAGCGGGGGTCATGAGCAGTTCTTC. The encoded protein is CASSLGTSGGHEQFF. The chain couples TRBV12-3 or TRBV12-4 to TRBJ2-1, with TRBD2 matching over 14 bases. This CDR3 is built from 15 residues. Trimming cost V 5 bases and J 8 bases; bases outside gene matches: 5.

The sample holds a few counts of this clonotype. This chain links TRBV20-1 with TRBJ1-2, with no clear D. CDR3 size: 11 residues. Germline V lookup: CDR1 DFQATT, CDR2 SNEGSKA (reference sequence). CDR3 coding DNA: TGCAGCCTCCAAACGGGATATGGCTACACCTTC. It translates to CSLQTGYGYTF.

The gene calls are TRBV3-1 and TRBJ2-1; D possibly corresponds to TRBD2 (6 bases). The germline V gene encodes CDR1 LGHDT and CDR2 YNNKEL (reference sequence). Trimming removed 4 bases at V and 0 bases at J, with 10 bases between. The CDR3 runs 15 residues. CDR3 nucleotide sequence: TGTGCCAGCAGCCCTAGCGCGAGCTCCTACAATGAGCAGTTCTTC. Its protein product is CASSPSASSYNEQFF.

This clonotype was counted between two and nine times. The CDR3 loop is CASSLAGTRYNEQFF. The CDR3 coding sequence is TGTGCCAGCAGCTTAGCCGGGACCCGCTACAATGAGCAGTTCTTC. This chain joins TRBV7-6 and TRBJ2-1; D tentatively fits TRBD1 or TRBD2 (5 bases each). The CDR3 extends over 15 amino acids. Trimming took off 0 bases at V and 3 bases at J, with 9 bases between the two ends. Per the germline V gene, CDR1 is SGHVS and CDR2 is FNYEAQ. The entire variable domain, with the rest obtained from reference TRBV7-6 and TRBJ2-1, is as follows: GAGVSQSPRYKVTKRGQDVALRCDPISGHVSLYWYRQALGQGPEFLTYFNYEAQQDKSGLPNDRFSAERPEGSISTLTIQRTEQRDSAMYRCASSLAGTRYNEQFFGPGTRLTVL.

The gene calls are TRBV2 and TRBJ2-3; TRBD2 matches 9 bases. The CDR3 spans 17 residues. Per germline, CDR1 SNHLY and CDR2 FYNNEI. Trimming cost V 7 bases and J 2 bases; bases outside gene matches: 13. In DNA, the CDR3 is TGTGCCAGCACCCATGATCTAGCGGGACACCTCACAGATACGCAGTATTTT. Residues: CASTHDLAGHLTDTQYF.

This clonotype was counted only a few times. V and J are TRBV5-1 and TRBJ2-5; the D gene is possibly TRBD1 (6 bases). This CDR3 comprises 15 residues. Deletions cut 3 bases from V and 2 bases from J, with 14 bases between. Germline V lookup: CDR1 SGHRS, CDR2 YFSETQ. CDR3 sequence reads: CASSSLTGKQETQYF. CDR3 in DNA: TGCGCCAGCAGCTCATTAACAGGGAAACAAGAGACCCAGTACTTC. The variable domain in full, with the rest retrieved from reference TRBV5-1 and TRBJ2-5, is KAGVTQTPRYLIKTRGQQVTLSCSPISGHRSVSWYQQTPGQGLQFLFEYFSETQRNKGNFPGRFSGRQFSNSRSEMNVSTLELGDSALYLCASSSLTGKQETQYFGPGTRLLVL.

This rearrangement joins TRBV6-6 to TRBJ1-2, with a tentative D call TRBD1 (6 bases). Germline CDR1 is MNHNY and CDR2 is SVGAGI (reference sequence). The CDR3 sequence is 15 residues long. The V and J ends lost 6 bases and 3 bases respectively, with 17 bases between them. This CDR3 reads CASSLRTAHDYGYTF. In nucleotides, the CDR3 is TGTGCCAGCAGCTTGCGGACAGCCCACGACTATGGCTACACCTTC.

This clonotype has only a few counts. This chain links TRBV7-9 with TRBJ1-4; 8 nucleotides line up with TRBD1. The trim removed 5 bases at V and 2 bases at J, leaving 7 bases unmatched. The CDR3 totals 16 residues. CDR1 is SEHNR, CDR2 FQNEAQ, per germline (reference sequence). For the CDR3, the DNA is TGTGCCAGCAGCACAGGGGGGGGATCCACTAATGAAAAACTGTTTTTT. Amino acids: CASSTGGGSTNEKLFF.

This sequence joins TRBV2 and TRBJ1-5; no clear D gene. Trimming took off 7 bases at V and 4 bases at J, with 14 bases between the two ends. The CDR3 is made up of 14 amino acids. CDR1 SNHLY and CDR2 FYNNEI come from the germline V gene. The CDR3 is CASTTRTGNQPQHF. As DNA, the CDR3 is TGTGCCAGCACAACCCGGACGGGGAATCAGCCCCAGCATTTT. The complete variable domain, with remaining parts taken from reference TRBV2 and TRBJ1-5, reads EPEVTQTPSHQVTQMGQEVILRCVPISNHLYFYWYRQILGQKVEFLVSFYNNEISEKSEIFDDQFSVERPDGSNFTLKIRSTKLEDSAMYFCASTTRTGNQPQHFGDGTRLSIL.

This clonotype has at least ten counts. This chain connects TRBV7-6 to TRBJ2-7; D might be TRBD2 (5 bases). V gave up 0 bases and J gave up 5 bases, with 8 bases separating them. Germline CDR1 and CDR2: SGHVS and FNYEAQ. The CDR3 runs to 13 residues. In nucleotides, the CDR3 is TGTGCCAGCAGCTTAGCGCTCGGGGACGAGCAGTACTTC. Translation gives CASSLALGDEQYF.